These T cell receptor beta chains were read from a single sample in a study of T cell responses to AZD1222 COVID-19 vaccine. Measured with immunoSEQ multiplex PCR; TCRdb has only the in-frame clones, and not every one. The sample lists some 180,000 clones, around 90% occurring once. The sample was peripheral blood, taken 28 days after the second dose of the MenACWY control vaccine. The receptor set was obtained from an adult who received the MenACWY meningococcal vaccine as a control. CDR3s include the opening cysteine and the closing phenylalanine or tryptophan. Fields, in order: J gene, V gene, clone size, CDR3 length, D gene, CDR3 DNA, CDR3 protein. D genes are given only for firm matches. A clone size is listed for some rows: how often the clone was seen (once, few, many), or a class if it is expanded.

j_gene: TRBJ1-6
v_gene: TRBV5-1
abundance: .
len: 15
d_gene: TRBD1
CDR3nt: TGCGCCAGCAGCTTGGCGGACAGGGGGGATTCACCCCTCCACTTT
CDR3aa: CASSLADRGDSPLHF

j_gene: TRBJ1-1
v_gene: TRBV9
abundance: .
len: 12
d_gene: .
CDR3nt: TGTGCCAGCAGCGTAGGCTCCAGTGAAGCTTTCTTT
CDR3aa: CASSVGSSEAFF

j_gene: TRBJ2-1
v_gene: TRBV5-4
abundance: .
len: 15
d_gene: .
CDR3nt: TGTGCCAGCAGCTCTGGGACCCTAACCTACAATGAGCAGTTCTTC
CDR3aa: CASSSGTLTYNEQFF

j_gene: TRBJ1-5
v_gene: TRBV15
abundance: once
len: 15
d_gene: .
CDR3nt: TGTGCCACCAGCAGAGATACGGGGAGTCATCAGCCCCAGCATTTT
CDR3aa: CATSRDTGSHQPQHF

j_gene: TRBJ1-3
v_gene: TRBV28
abundance: .
len: 15
d_gene: TRBD1
CDR3nt: TGTGCCAGCAGAAGACAGGGGGCAAAAGGAAACACCATATATTTT
CDR3aa: CASRRQGAKGNTIYF

j_gene: TRBJ1-2
v_gene: TRBV5-5
abundance: .
len: 14
d_gene: .
CDR3nt: TGTGCCAGCAGCTTGTGGGACGGAGGTTATGGCTACACCTTC
CDR3aa: CASSLWDGGYGYTF

j_gene: TRBJ1-1
v_gene: TRBV19
abundance: .
len: 15
d_gene: TRBD1
CDR3nt: TGTGCCAGTAGCACCTCCGGGACAGAGAACACTGAAGCTTTCTTT
CDR3aa: CASSTSGTENTEAFF

j_gene: TRBJ2-7
v_gene: TRBV23-1
abundance: .
len: 16
d_gene: .
CDR3nt: TGCGCCAGCAGTCAAGATGACAGTGGGCCTTGCTACGAGCAGTACTTC
CDR3aa: CASSQDDSGPCYEQYF

j_gene: TRBJ1-1
v_gene: TRBV19
abundance: .
len: 15
d_gene: TRBD1
CDR3nt: TGTGCCAGTAGTACGCGGGGACAGATAAACACTGAAGCTTTCTTT
CDR3aa: CASSTRGQINTEAFF

j_gene: TRBJ2-5
v_gene: TRBV7-2
abundance: .
len: 15
d_gene: TRBD2
CDR3nt: TGTGCCAGCAGCACCGGACTAGCGGTTGGAGAGACCCAGTACTTC
CDR3aa: CASSTGLAVGETQYF

j_gene: TRBJ2-1
v_gene: TRBV10-3
abundance: .
len: 15
d_gene: TRBD2
CDR3nt: TGTGCCATCGCCGAACGGACTAGCGGACTCAATGAGCAGTTCTTC
CDR3aa: CAIAERTSGLNEQFF

j_gene: TRBJ1-2
v_gene: TRBV29-1
abundance: .
len: 13
d_gene: .
CDR3nt: TGCAGCGCGGGGGTGCGGTACGCTAGCGGCTACACCTTC
CDR3aa: CSAGVRYASGYTF

j_gene: TRBJ2-1
v_gene: TRBV7-3
abundance: few
len: 19
d_gene: TRBD2
CDR3nt: TGTGCCAGCAGCTCTCCCGGGACTAGCGGTGGGAGCTCCTACAATGAGCAGTTCTTC
CDR3aa: CASSSPGTSGGSSYNEQFF

j_gene: TRBJ2-1
v_gene: TRBV30
abundance: .
len: 20
d_gene: TRBD2
CDR3nt: TGTGCCTGGAGTGTGTACTCGGGACTAGCGGGAGGGCCTGTAAAGAATGAGCAGTTCTTC
CDR3aa: CAWSVYSGLAGGPVKNEQFF

j_gene: TRBJ1-1
v_gene: TRBV28
abundance: .
len: 14
d_gene: .
CDR3nt: TGTGCCAGCAGTTGGGGGCGACATCACACTGAAGCTTTCTTT
CDR3aa: CASSWGRHHTEAFF

j_gene: TRBJ2-5
v_gene: TRBV11-3
abundance: .
len: 14
d_gene: TRBD1
CDR3nt: TGTGCCAGCAGCCCCGGGACAGGGGAAGAGACCCAGTACTTC
CDR3aa: CASSPGTGEETQYF

j_gene: TRBJ2-1
v_gene: TRBV27
abundance: .
len: 12
d_gene: .
CDR3nt: TGTGCCAGCAGCCGTACCAGTAATGAGCAGTTCTTC
CDR3aa: CASSRTSNEQFF

j_gene: TRBJ1-3
v_gene: TRBV6-5
abundance: .
len: 15
d_gene: .
CDR3nt: TGTGCCAGCAGTTACTCGCCGGGCTCTGGAAACACCATATATTTT
CDR3aa: CASSYSPGSGNTIYF

j_gene: TRBJ1-1
v_gene: TRBV2
abundance: .
len: 12
d_gene: .
CDR3nt: TGTGCCAGCAGCGGGGTGAACACTGAAGCTTTCTTT
CDR3aa: CASSGVNTEAFF

j_gene: TRBJ2-3
v_gene: TRBV3-1/TRBV3-2
abundance: .
len: 14
d_gene: .
CDR3nt: TGTGCCAGCAGCCAAGTGGTAGGTACAGATACGCAGTATTTT
CDR3aa: CASSQVVGTDTQYF

j_gene: TRBJ2-1
v_gene: TRBV11-3
abundance: .
len: 14
d_gene: TRBD1
CDR3nt: TGTGCCAGCACCGCCCAAGGGGGCATAAATGAGCAGTTCTTC
CDR3aa: CASTAQGGINEQFF

j_gene: TRBJ1-5
v_gene: TRBV6-2/TRBV6-3
abundance: .
len: 18
d_gene: TRBD1
CDR3nt: TGTGCCAGCAGTTCAGCTCCGGGACAGGAGGGATTAAGTCAGCCCCAGCATTTT
CDR3aa: CASSSAPGQEGLSQPQHF

j_gene: TRBJ1-1
v_gene: TRBV11-3
abundance: .
len: 12
d_gene: .
CDR3nt: TGTGCCAGCAGCTTACGGGATACTGAAGCTTTCTTT
CDR3aa: CASSLRDTEAFF

j_gene: TRBJ1-1
v_gene: TRBV7-2
abundance: .
len: 14
d_gene: .
CDR3nt: TGTGCCAGCAGATTTGTCGCAGGGACCACTGAAGCTTTCTTT
CDR3aa: CASRFVAGTTEAFF

j_gene: TRBJ2-2
v_gene: TRBV10-3
abundance: once
len: 15
d_gene: TRBD2
CDR3nt: TGTGCCATCAGGGAACTAGCGGGAGATAACGGGGAGCTGTTTTTT
CDR3aa: CAIRELAGDNGELFF

j_gene: TRBJ1-2
v_gene: TRBV30
abundance: .
len: 13
d_gene: .
CDR3nt: TGTGCCTGGAGTGTCGGAGCTAACTATGGCTACACCTTC
CDR3aa: CAWSVGANYGYTF

j_gene: TRBJ2-1
v_gene: TRBV13
abundance: .
len: 15
d_gene: TRBD1
CDR3nt: TGTGCCAGCAGTAGGGACAGGGGGGTTTGGAATGAGCAGTTCTTC
CDR3aa: CASSRDRGVWNEQFF

j_gene: TRBJ1-3
v_gene: TRBV7-8
abundance: .
len: 16
d_gene: TRBD1
CDR3nt: TGTGCCAGCGGCGGACAGGGGGCATACTCTGGAAACACCATATATTTT
CDR3aa: CASGGQGAYSGNTIYF

j_gene: TRBJ1-2
v_gene: TRBV7-8
abundance: .
len: 14
d_gene: .
CDR3nt: TGTGCCAGCAGCTTATTTAGGGTGGCGGATGGCTACACCTTC
CDR3aa: CASSLFRVADGYTF

j_gene: TRBJ2-2
v_gene: TRBV18
abundance: .
len: 18
d_gene: TRBD2
CDR3nt: TGTGCCAGCTCACCATATATACGGACTAGCGGAATTCCCGGGGAGCTGTTTTTT
CDR3aa: CASSPYIRTSGIPGELFF

j_gene: TRBJ2-5
v_gene: TRBV6-2/TRBV6-3
abundance: .
len: 10
d_gene: .
CDR3nt: TGTGCCAGCAGTTCGGAGACCCAGTACTTC
CDR3aa: CASSSETQYF

j_gene: TRBJ1-2
v_gene: TRBV4-1
abundance: .
len: 14
d_gene: .
CDR3nt: TGCGCCAGCAGCCAAGCGCCCAGCGACTATGGCTACACCTTC
CDR3aa: CASSQAPSDYGYTF

j_gene: TRBJ2-1
v_gene: TRBV27
abundance: .
len: 18
d_gene: TRBD2
CDR3nt: TGTGCCAGCACCTCTCTAGGGACTAGCGGGAGCTCCTACAATGAGCAGTTCTTC
CDR3aa: CASTSLGTSGSSYNEQFF

j_gene: TRBJ1-2
v_gene: TRBV6-1
abundance: .
len: 15
d_gene: .
CDR3nt: TGTGCCAGCAGTGAATGGGGGGCGGTCGACTATGGCTACACCTTC
CDR3aa: CASSEWGAVDYGYTF

j_gene: TRBJ1-2
v_gene: TRBV11-1
abundance: .
len: 15
d_gene: .
CDR3nt: TGTGCCAGCAGCCCTCGGGCGGGGGGCCCGTATGGCTACACCTTC
CDR3aa: CASSPRAGGPYGYTF

j_gene: TRBJ1-2
v_gene: TRBV19
abundance: once
len: 13
d_gene: .
CDR3nt: TGTGCCAGTAGCCCGGGACTGAACTATGGCTACACCTTC
CDR3aa: CASSPGLNYGYTF

j_gene: TRBJ2-3
v_gene: TRBV3-1/TRBV3-2
abundance: once
len: 17
d_gene: TRBD2
CDR3nt: TGTGCCAGCAGCCCCCGGGTAGCGGGAGGGGGGACAGATACGCAGTATTTT
CDR3aa: CASSPRVAGGGTDTQYF

j_gene: TRBJ2-5
v_gene: TRBV9
abundance: .
len: 16
d_gene: TRBD2
CDR3nt: TGTGCCAGCAGCGTAGGACTAGCGGGAGAGGAGGAGACCCAGTACTTC
CDR3aa: CASSVGLAGEEETQYF

j_gene: TRBJ2-7
v_gene: TRBV28
abundance: .
len: 14
d_gene: .
CDR3nt: TGTGCCAGCAGTAGCAGGGATCTGGGGCACGAGCAGTACTTC
CDR3aa: CASSSRDLGHEQYF

j_gene: TRBJ1-1
v_gene: TRBV4-3
abundance: .
len: 13
d_gene: .
CDR3nt: TGCGCCAGCAGCCAAGATGGCGTGAGAGAAGCTTTCTTT
CDR3aa: CASSQDGVREAFF

j_gene: TRBJ1-2
v_gene: TRBV7-2
abundance: .
len: 13
d_gene: .
CDR3nt: TGTGCCAGCAGCTTGCGACAGGATTATGGCTACACCTTC
CDR3aa: CASSLRQDYGYTF

j_gene: TRBJ2-5
v_gene: TRBV11-3
abundance: .
len: 12
d_gene: .
CDR3nt: TGTGCCAGCAGCTTGATTACAGAGACCCAGTACTTC
CDR3aa: CASSLITETQYF

j_gene: TRBJ1-2
v_gene: TRBV11-2
abundance: once
len: 14
d_gene: TRBD1
CDR3nt: TGTGCCAGCAGCTTAGGACAGGGGTTCGGCGGCTACACCTTC
CDR3aa: CASSLGQGFGGYTF

j_gene: TRBJ1-2
v_gene: TRBV19
abundance: .
len: 14
d_gene: .
CDR3nt: TGTGCCAGTAGTCCTGGGGGGCTAAACTATGGCTACACCTTC
CDR3aa: CASSPGGLNYGYTF

j_gene: TRBJ2-7
v_gene: TRBV7-7
abundance: .
len: 13
d_gene: TRBD2
CDR3nt: TGTGCTAGCAGCTTAGAGCGGGGCACCGAGCAGTACTTC
CDR3aa: CASSLERGTEQYF

j_gene: TRBJ1-5
v_gene: TRBV15
abundance: .
len: 14
d_gene: .
CDR3nt: TGTGCCACCAGCAGAGCCTCTCGGGTTCAGCCCCAGCATTTT
CDR3aa: CATSRASRVQPQHF

j_gene: TRBJ2-7
v_gene: TRBV5-1
abundance: .
len: 15
d_gene: TRBD2
CDR3nt: TGCGCCAGCAGCTTGGAGTCTAGCGGTAGCTACGAGCAGTACTTC
CDR3aa: CASSLESSGSYEQYF

j_gene: TRBJ2-7
v_gene: TRBV27
abundance: .
len: 14
d_gene: .
CDR3nt: TGTGCCAGCAGTTTATTTTCGGGGGGCGGCGAGCAGTACTTC
CDR3aa: CASSLFSGGGEQYF

j_gene: TRBJ1-6
v_gene: TRBV10-2
abundance: .
len: 14
d_gene: TRBD1
CDR3nt: TGCGCCAGCAGTGAAACAGGGGACCCATCACCCCTCCACTTT
CDR3aa: CASSETGDPSPLHF

j_gene: TRBJ1-5
v_gene: TRBV6-2/TRBV6-3
abundance: .
len: 14
d_gene: .
CDR3nt: TGTGCCAGCAGTAAGGGACGGGACAATCAGCCCCAGCATTTT
CDR3aa: CASSKGRDNQPQHF

j_gene: TRBJ2-7
v_gene: TRBV19
abundance: .
len: 16
d_gene: .
CDR3nt: TGTGCCAGTAGCCCGGTAGCCGGGAGCATCCTTTTTGAGCAGTACTTC
CDR3aa: CASSPVAGSILFEQYF